The clone carrying this TCR beta chain was detected a few times. Total RNA was isolated from each sample in quantities of at least 6 micrograms. The sample originates from a study of blood T cells in healthy people across ages. The authors ran a second PCR of 7 to 11 cycles using a sample-barcoded 5' primer and a J-beta primer mix. TCRdb fed the 5' RACE reads into MiXCR, producing one record per CDR3 protein. The sample lists 800,000 or so distinct CDR3 sequences, around two thirds occurring once. Germline CDR1 reads MNHEY; CDR2 reads SVGAGI. The CDR3 consists of 12 residues. The sample was blood. This receptor was identified in a man aged 25 to 45 in good health. The chain links TRBV6-5 to TRBJ2-5; D is tentatively TRBD1 or TRBD2 (5 bases each). With the DNA end fitting TRBJ2-7 better, the J assignment may be wrong. As DNA, the CDR3 is TGTGCCAGCAGTTACTCGGGGGACGAGCAGTACTTC. This sequence encodes CASSYSGDEQYF.